This T cell receptor beta chain was recorded in a study of cytomegalovirus exposure and HLA in healthy donors. Comments on this clone: The antigen is not known.

General study points: The authors later linked a missense DCLRE1C variant to TCR beta V- and J-gene trimming.

CDR1 is SGHAT, CDR2 FQDESV, per germline (reference sequence). The CDR3 runs 16 residues. V gave up 5 bases and J gave up 7 bases; unmatched junction bases: 8. Among the donors, all were healthy bone marrow donors. The PCR ran on 60 Vbeta and 13 Jbeta primers. This table comes from immunoSEQ multiplex PCR, and its TCRdb copy is limited to in-frame clones, with some not included. The table includes 110,000 to 150,000 clones, around 80% detected once. Sequencing input: PBMCs. V is TRBV11-1 and J is TRBJ2-3; 14 bases map to TRBD2. This receptor was identified in a woman aged 40 to 49 in good health and CMV-seropositive. CDR3 bases: TGTGCCAGCAGCAGACTAGCGGGGGGGCGTACGAATACGCAGTATTTT. Protein sequence: CASSRLAGGRTNTQYF. The entire variable domain, with the rest obtained from reference TRBV11-1 and TRBJ2-3, is as follows: EAEVAQSPRYKITEKSQAVAFWCDPISGHATLYWYRQILGQGPELLVQFQDESVVDDSQLPKDRFSAERLKGVDSTLKIQPAELGDSAMYLCASSRLAGGRTNTQYFGPGTRLTVL.